Below are 10 T cell receptor beta chains sequenced from a single sample in a study of CD8 T cells in Susac syndrome. An amount of RNA that ranged from roughly 0.5 to 1 ug was reverse transcribed with random hexamers. One entry per CDR3 protein results from TCRdb running MiXCR on the immunoSEQ multiplex PCR reads. Of about 250,000 distinct CDR3 sequences in the sample, around 93% were seen once. Sequenced sample: CD4+ T cells from PBMCs. The receptor set was obtained from a human donor with multiple sclerosis.

The rearrangement joins TRBV20-1 to TRBJ2-5, with 8 positions matching TRBD2. CDR1 DFQATT and CDR2 SNEGSKA come from the germline V gene (reference sequence). After removal of 6 bases from V and 0 bases from J, the junction contained 6 bases not matched to a gene. This CDR3 contains 14 residues. The CDR3 reads CSATGRGNQETQYF. The CDR3 DNA sequence: TGCAGTGCGACCGGGAGGGGAAACCAAGAGACCCAGTACTTC.

The V call is TRBV4-2, the J call TRBJ1-1; D is unclear. Trimming removed 3 bases at V and 3 bases at J, with 8 bases between. Per the germline V gene, CDR1 is LGHNA and CDR2 is YNFKEQ. CDR3 length: 13 amino acids. For the CDR3, the DNA is TGTGCCAGCAGCCAGACCCTTGACACTGAAGCTTTCTTT. This encodes CASSQTLDTEAFF.

The genes are TRBV19 and TRBJ1-6; D gene uncertain. The V gene lost 3 bases and the J gene lost 10 bases, with 13 bases spanning the gap. This CDR3 has 14 amino acids. Germline CDR1 is LNHDA and CDR2 is SQIVND (reference sequence). CDR3 loop: CASSIGMDGSPLHF. CDR3 DNA: TGTGCCAGTAGTATTGGAATGGACGGCTCACCCCTCCACTTT.

The gene calls are TRBV27 and TRBJ2-1; TRBD2 agrees at 14 bases. CDR3 length: 16 residues. Trimming cost V 4 bases and J 9 bases; bases outside gene matches: 8. Germline assignment: CDR1 MNHEY and CDR2 SMNVEV (reference sequence). The CDR3 sequence is CASSSRLAGGFGEQFF. The CDR3 DNA follows: TGTGCCAGCAGTTCTCGACTAGCGGGGGGGTTCGGTGAGCAGTTCTTC.

This chain uses TRBV29-1 with TRBJ2-1; no firm D call. Germline V gene lookup returns CDR1 SQVTM and CDR2 ANQGSEA. The V gene lost 6 bases and the J gene lost 3 bases, with 15 bases spanning the gap. The CDR3 extends over 14 amino acids. The CDR3 sequence: CSVWVEVSYNEQFF. DNA of the CDR3: TGCAGCGTGTGGGTTGAGGTCAGCTACAATGAGCAGTTCTTC.

The rearrangement joins TRBV19 to TRBJ1-5; the D is unclear. Trimming cost V 11 bases and J 3 bases, with 14 bases left between them. This CDR3 is 13 amino acids long. In germline, CDR1 is LNHDA, CDR2 SQIVND (reference sequence). In DNA form, the CDR3 reads TGTGCCTCGAGGGCCGGGATCAATCAGCCCCAGCATTTT. It specifies CASRAGINQPQHF.

The CDR3 loop reads CASAGGRNEKLFF. The DNA for the CDR3 is TGTGCCAGTGCGGGAGGCCGGAATGAAAAACTGTTTTTT. V usage is TRBV2 and J usage is TRBJ1-4; D unclear. CDR3 length equals 13 residues. Per the germline V gene, CDR1 is SNHLY and CDR2 is FYNNEI. The V gene lost 9 bases and the J gene lost 5 bases, with 13 bases spanning the gap.

The rearrangement joins TRBV25-1 to TRBJ2-3; possible D gene TRBD2, 5 bases. The CDR3 runs to 15 residues. V lost 3 bases and J lost 3, with 13 bases in between. Germline V gives CDR1 MGHDK, CDR2 SYGVNS. The DNA of the CDR3 is TGTGCCAGCAGTGACCCCGGACGAGGGACAGATACGCAGTATTTT. Translated: CASSDPGRGTDTQYF.

The CDR3 DNA reads TGTGCCAGCAGCCCCTATGCCCCGGGACAGGCAAATACCGGGGAGCTGTTTTTT. Protein product: CASSPYAPGQANTGELFF. V is TRBV7-3 and J is TRBJ2-2; 8 bases are shared with TRBD1. The length of the CDR3 is 18 residues. The V gene end was trimmed by 5 bases and the J gene end by 5 bases; junction bases not matched to a gene: 16. Per the germline V gene, CDR1 is SGHTA and CDR2 is FQGTGA.

Only a few counts were recorded for this clonotype. The chain carries TRBV6-5 and TRBJ2-7; D may be TRBD1 (6 bases). This CDR3 has 13 residues. CDR1 and CDR2 from the germline V gene are MNHEY and SVGAGI. V was clipped by 2 bases and J by 2 bases, with 7 bases between them. CDR3 residues: CASSYAGAYEQYF. As DNA, the CDR3 is TGTGCCAGCAGTTACGCAGGGGCCTACGAGCAGTACTTC.